This T cell receptor (beta chain) was retrieved from a study of shared clonotypes between healthy human individuals. The wider study: Plates per donor: three CD4 naive, three CD4 memory, two CD8 naive, one CD8 memory. Overall study results and limits: Rarefaction curves obtained for sorted subsets showed sequencing incomplete despite large depth.

This table comes from immunoSEQ multiplex PCR, and its TCRdb copy is limited to in-frame clones, with some not included. The sample gives 2 million to 2.5 million clones, approximately 95% of which show up once; about 0.13% is in the top ten. As for this clone: The antigen is undetermined.

CDR3 length: 16 residues. V lost 3 bases, J lost 5 bases, and 16 bases lay in between. The germline V gene has CDR1 MNHNY and CDR2 SVGAGI (reference sequence). The sequence derives from a young man in good health. The J gene is TRBJ2-2, the V gene TRBV6-6; TRBD1 might be the D (5 bases). Sample: naive CD4+ T cells sorted from blood. Stated subset: CD45RA+ positively selected. CDR3 DNA sequence: TGTGCCAGCAGTTATAGACTCCCAGGGAATACCGGGGAGCTGTTTTTT. Residues: CASSYRLPGNTGELFF.